This T cell receptor (beta chain) was recorded in a study of blood T cell repertoires in COVID-19. Study summary: From T cells, B-cell-depleted T cells, or PBMCs came the material, which was cDNA or gDNA.

CDR1 SGHTA and CDR2 FQGNSA come from the germline V gene. J gave up 6 bases and V 3 bases, and 7 bases lay outside the gene matches. CDR3 size: 15 residues. Individuals drawn from under 30 US areas were roughly 18 to 89 years old. Using immunoSEQ multiplex PCR, the repertoire was profiled, and TCRdb retains in-frame clones only, with some absent. The repertoire holds roughly 160,000 clones, with roughly 85% as singletons. This TCR derives from a woman in her 70s in a cohort exposed to, infected with or recovered from COVID-19 (not recorded which). The J gene is TRBJ2-7, the V gene TRBV7-2, with 11 positions matching TRBD1. Sequenced: PBMCs or T cells enriched from blood (not recorded which). DNA of the CDR3: TGTGCCAGCAGCTTGGACGGGACAGGGGGTGGCGAGCAGTACTTC. Translated: CASSLDGTGGGEQYF.